These 21 T cell receptor beta chains share one sample of origin, sequenced in a study of blood T cell repertoires in COVID-19. TCRdb keeps only in-frame clones here, not all; method: immunoSEQ multiplex PCR. The data hold some 75,000 clones, with less than 90% observed a single time. The sequencing input was peripheral blood. These receptors all come from a man aged 50 or older with COVID-19, enrolled during active disease.

The table lists this clone with many counts. The chain couples TRBV4-2 to TRBJ1-4; 8 nucleotides line up with TRBD1. This CDR3 is 16 amino acids long. The germline CDR1 and CDR2 sequences are LGHNA and YNFKEQ. V shed 0 bases, J shed 4 bases, and the junction held 4 bases outside the gene matches. CDR3 nucleotide sequence: TGTGCCAGCAGCCAAGAACTCGGGACAGGTAATGAAAAACTGTTTTTT. Translation gives CASSQELGTGNEKLFF.

To note about this clone: Different DNA sequences within this sample yield the same CDR3. V is TRBV27 and J is TRBJ2-2; possible D gene TRBD1, 8 bases. The ends were cut back, 3 bases at V and 5 bases at J, with 13 bases in the middle. Germline V lookup: CDR1 MNHEY, CDR2 SMNVEV (reference sequence). CDR3 size: 15 residues. CDR3 residues: CASSFGQGGTGELFF. As DNA, the CDR3 is TGTGCCAGCAGTTTTGGACAGGGAGGGACCGGGGAGCTGTTTTTT.

The chain couples TRBV7-3 to TRBJ2-2; no clear D. CDR3 size: 13 residues. The V end was cut by 8 bases, the J end by 4 bases, with 11 bases between. Germline V gene data show CDR1 as SGHTA and CDR2 as FQGTGA. The CDR3 bases are TGTGCCAGCGGTCTAACCCTCACCGGGGAGCTGTTTTTT. This sequence encodes CASGLTLTGELFF. The entire variable domain, with the rest obtained from reference TRBV7-3 and TRBJ2-2, is as follows: GAGVSQTPSNKVTEKGKYVELRCDPISGHTALYWYRQSLGQGPEFLIYFQGTGAADDSGLPNDRFFAVRPEGSVSTLKIQRTERGDSAVYLCASGLTLTGELFFGEGSRLTVL.

This clone was seen a handful of times. The chain is built from TRBV6-4 and TRBJ2-1; TRBD2 might be the D (6 bases). V lost 4 bases to trimming and J lost 6 bases, with 13 bases between them. Germline lookup yields CDR1 MRHNA and CDR2 SNTAGT. CDR3 length: 14 residues. CDR3 nucleotides: TGTGCCAGCAGTGCGGGGGATAGCGGCAATGAGCAGTTCTTC. Its protein product is CASSAGDSGNEQFF.

This clone was detected only once. The chain joins TRBV7-6 to TRBJ1-1; D is ambiguous. V lost 1 base to trimming and J lost 6 bases, with 15 bases between them. This CDR3 has 15 residues. Germline CDR1 and CDR2: SGHVS and FNYEAQ. The chain's CDR3 is CASSLGGGLYSEAFF. CDR3 bases: TGTGCCAGCAGCTTAGGCGGTGGACTTTACTCTGAAGCTTTCTTT.

This clone was picked up a small number of times. This sequence joins TRBV6-4 and TRBJ2-1; tentatively, D is TRBD2 (6 bases). CDR1 is MRHNA and CDR2 is SNTAGT in the germline V gene. This CDR3 comprises 15 residues. The V end was cut by 0 bases, the J end by 2 bases, with 8 bases between. Here the CDR3 reads CASSDSGGAYNEQFF. The CDR3 nucleotides are TGTGCCAGCAGTGACTCGGGCGGGGCCTACAATGAGCAGTTCTTC.

This chain joins TRBV6-1 and TRBJ2-6, with TRBD1 matching over 9 bases. Germline V gene lookup returns CDR1 MNHNS and CDR2 SASEGT. The CDR3 spans 18 residues. With V trimmed by 4 bases and J by 0 bases, 7 bases remained unmatched. The CDR3 region is CASSARGTGTSGANVLTF. The CDR3 nucleotides are TGTGCCAGCAGTGCGCGCGGGACAGGGACCTCTGGGGCCAACGTCCTGACTTTC.

The CDR3 DNA sequence: TGTGCCAGTAGTATCGGGGACAGGGTCACAGATACGCAGTATTTT. Its protein product is CASSIGDRVTDTQYF. V and J are TRBV19 and TRBJ2-3, with TRBD1 matching over 9 bases. This CDR3 is 15 amino acids long. V shed 3 bases and J 2 bases; nucleotides not matched to a gene: 3. Germline V gives CDR1 LNHDA, CDR2 SQIVND (reference sequence).

The chain recombines TRBV7-9 with TRBJ1-2; 7 bases match TRBD1. The length of the CDR3 is 14 residues. J gave up 1 base and V 5 bases, and 4 bases lay outside the gene matches. Germline loops: CDR1 SEHNR, CDR2 FQNEAQ (reference sequence). Here the CDR3 reads CASSATGVNYGYTF. As DNA, the CDR3 is TGTGCCAGCAGCGCTACAGGGGTTAACTATGGCTACACCTTC.

This chain joins TRBV2 and TRBJ2-1; 10 bases agree with TRBD1. CDR3 length: 16 amino acids. Per germline, CDR1 SNHLY and CDR2 FYNNEI. J lost 6 bases, V lost 6 bases, and 11 bases had no gene match. The CDR3 region is CASSKRDRGSVNEQFF. CDR3 nucleotide sequence: TGTGCCAGCAGCAAAAGGGACAGGGGATCGGTCAATGAGCAGTTCTTC.

This chain joins TRBV18 and TRBJ2-2; 8 bases line up with TRBD2. This CDR3 region has 16 residues. V shed 3 bases and J 5 bases; nucleotides not matched to a gene: 8. Germline CDR1 and CDR2: KGHSH and LQKENI. The CDR3 reads CASSPGLGINTGELFF. The CDR3 DNA sequence: TGTGCCAGCTCACCGGGACTAGGAATTAATACCGGGGAGCTGTTTTTT.

The chain joins TRBV5-1 to TRBJ2-5; 7 positions match TRBD2. This CDR3 is built from 14 residues. The germline gives CDR1 SGHRS, CDR2 YFSETQ. Trimming cost V 3 bases and J 5 bases; bases outside gene matches: 7. The CDR3 protein is CASSWEGRGETQYF. The CDR3 DNA reads TGCGCCAGCAGCTGGGAGGGTCGGGGGGAGACCCAGTACTTC.

The rearrangement uses TRBV11-2 and TRBJ2-4, with D possibly TRBD2 on 5 matching bases. CDR1 and CDR2 (germline): SGHAT, FQNNGV. V was cut by 7 bases and J by 5 bases, with 15 bases left in between. The CDR3 has 14 residues. The CDR3 DNA is TGTGCCAGCAAAATAAGGCTAGCAGAAAACATTCAGTACTTC. Its translation: CASKIRLAENIQYF.

The chain links TRBV6-2 or TRBV6-3 to TRBJ2-6; 7 nucleotides line up with TRBD2. V lost 2 bases to trimming and J lost 2 bases; unmatched junction nucleotides: 9. Per the germline V gene, CDR1 is MNHEY and CDR2 is SVGEGT. This CDR3 is 18 amino acids long. The CDR3 coding sequence is TGTGCCAGCAGTTACAAAGCGGGGTGGGGTGCTGGGGCCAACGTCCTGACTTTC. Amino acid sequence: CASSYKAGWGAGANVLTF.

The V call is TRBV28, the J call TRBJ1-1; the match to TRBD1 covers 8 bases. Germline assignment: CDR1 MDHEN and CDR2 SYDVKM. CDR3 length equals 12 residues. Trimming took 5 bases from V and 10 from J; bases not matched to a gene: 6. CDR3 bases: TGTGCCAGCAGTCCCTGGACAGGGCCAGCTTTCTTT. Translation gives CASSPWTGPAFF.

The chain uses TRBV14 and TRBJ1-1, with D possibly matching TRBD1 (6 bases). V lost 6 bases, J lost 11 bases, and 16 bases lay in between. Germline V lookup: CDR1 SGHDN, CDR2 FVKESK. The CDR3 sequence is 12 residues long. The chain's CDR3 is CASSLNRVEAFF. In DNA form, the CDR3 reads TGTGCCAGCAGTCTAAACAGGGTTGAGGCTTTCTTT.

The V call is TRBV10-3, the J call TRBJ1-1; 9 bases are a match to TRBD1. Germline CDR1 is ENHRY and CDR2 is SYGVKD. The CDR3 totals 14 residues. J lost 4 bases, V lost 7 bases, and 7 bases had no gene match. This CDR3 is CAITAGQGGTEAFF. DNA for the CDR3: TGTGCCATCACCGCGGGACAGGGAGGCACTGAAGCTTTCTTT.

This clone appeared many times. This sequence joins TRBV5-1 and TRBJ2-2, with TRBD1 as a possible D gene (7 bases). Germline V CDR1 and CDR2: SGHRS, YFSETQ. Trimming took off 0 bases at V and 0 bases at J, with 9 bases between the two ends. The CDR3 has 16 residues. The CDR3 DNA follows: TGCGCCAGCAGCTTGGGCGGGACAGCGAACACCGGGGAGCTGTTTTTT. The encoded protein is CASSLGGTANTGELFF. The full variable domain, with the rest looked up from reference TRBV5-1 and TRBJ2-2, is KAGVTQTPRYLIKTRGQQVTLSCSPISGHRSVSWYQQTPGQGLQFLFEYFSETQRNKGNFPGRFSGRQFSNSRSEMNVSTLELGDSALYLCASSLGGTANTGELFFGEGSRLTVL.

The rearrangement uses TRBV5-1 and TRBJ1-1, with D possibly matching TRBD1 (5 bases). Germline assignment: CDR1 SGHRS and CDR2 YFSETQ. This CDR3 has 15 amino acids. The germline V and J ends were trimmed by 4 bases and 1 base, with 14 bases remaining between them. The CDR3 here is CASSRNLGGNTEAFF. The DNA of the CDR3 is TGCGCCAGCAGCCGTAACTTGGGGGGGAACACTGAAGCTTTCTTT.

The chain is built from TRBV30 and TRBJ1-2; a possible D gene is TRBD1 (5 bases). Germline V gives CDR1 GTSNPN, CDR2 SVGIG (reference sequence). This CDR3 has 15 residues. The ends were cut back, 4 bases at V and 1 base at J, with 16 bases in the middle. The DNA of the CDR3 is TGTGCCTGGACGGGCCCCCAGGGATTTAACTATGGCTACACCTTC. It specifies CAWTGPQGFNYGYTF.

The chain combines TRBV27 with TRBJ2-1; 11 nucleotides align to TRBD2. This CDR3 is 15 amino acids long. The germline gives CDR1 MNHEY, CDR2 SMNVEV (reference sequence). Trimming took 6 bases from V and 5 from J; bases not matched to a gene: 6. The CDR3 loop reads CASRSGTSGHNEQFF. CDR3 DNA: TGTGCCAGCAGATCCGGGACTAGCGGACACAATGAGCAGTTCTTC.